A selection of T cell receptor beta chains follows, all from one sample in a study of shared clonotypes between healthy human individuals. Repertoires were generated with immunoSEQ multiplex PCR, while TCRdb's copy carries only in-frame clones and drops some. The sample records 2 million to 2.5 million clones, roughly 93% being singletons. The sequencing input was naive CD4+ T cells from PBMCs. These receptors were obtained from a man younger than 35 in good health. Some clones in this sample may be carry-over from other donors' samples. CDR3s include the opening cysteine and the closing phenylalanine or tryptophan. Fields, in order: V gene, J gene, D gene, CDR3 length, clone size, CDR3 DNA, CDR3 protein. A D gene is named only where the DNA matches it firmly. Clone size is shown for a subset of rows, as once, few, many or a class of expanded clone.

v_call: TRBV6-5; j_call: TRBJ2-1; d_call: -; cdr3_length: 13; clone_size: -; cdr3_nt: TGTGCCAGCAGTTACGACCCCTACAATGAGCAGTTCTTC; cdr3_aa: CASSYDPYNEQFF
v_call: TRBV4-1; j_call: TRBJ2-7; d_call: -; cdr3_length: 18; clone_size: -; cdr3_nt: TGCGCCAGCAGCCGCAGCGGGCCGAGCGGAGGGAGCTCCTACGAGCAGTACTTC; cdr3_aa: CASSRSGPSGGSSYEQYF
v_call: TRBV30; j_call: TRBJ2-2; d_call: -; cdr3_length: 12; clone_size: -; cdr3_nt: TGTGCCTGGAGTACCCCGGCCGGGGAGCTGTTTTTT; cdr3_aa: CAWSTPAGELFF
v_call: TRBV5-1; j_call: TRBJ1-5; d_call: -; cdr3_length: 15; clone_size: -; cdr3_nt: TGCGCCAGCAGCTTGGCCCCGGGGCTAGAACAGCCCCAGCATTTT; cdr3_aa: CASSLAPGLEQPQHF
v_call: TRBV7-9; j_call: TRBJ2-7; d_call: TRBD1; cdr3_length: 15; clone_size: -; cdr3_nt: TGTGCCAGCACCCCCGGCGGGACAGGTCTCTACGAGCAGTACTTC; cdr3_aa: CASTPGGTGLYEQYF
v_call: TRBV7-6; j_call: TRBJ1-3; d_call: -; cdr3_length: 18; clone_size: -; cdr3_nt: TGTGCCAGCAGCCCCATCGGGGGGTCCATAGTCTCTGGAAACACCATATATTTT; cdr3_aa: CASSPIGGSIVSGNTIYF
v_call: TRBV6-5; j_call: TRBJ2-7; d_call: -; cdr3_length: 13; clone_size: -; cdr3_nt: TGTGCCAGCAGTAGTCACGACACCTACGAGCAGTACTTC; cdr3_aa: CASSSHDTYEQYF
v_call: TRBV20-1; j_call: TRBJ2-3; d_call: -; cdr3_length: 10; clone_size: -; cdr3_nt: TGCAGTGCTAGGGAAGATACGCAGTATTTT; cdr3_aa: CSAREDTQYF
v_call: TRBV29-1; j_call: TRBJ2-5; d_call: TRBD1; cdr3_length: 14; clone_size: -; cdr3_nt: TGCAGCGTTGAGGCTCAGGGGGCGGGAGAGACCCAGTACTTC; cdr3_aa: CSVEAQGAGETQYF
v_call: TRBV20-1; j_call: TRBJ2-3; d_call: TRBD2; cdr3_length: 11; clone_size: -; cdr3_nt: TGCAGTGCTACTAGCGGAGATACGCAGTATTTT; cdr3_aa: CSATSGDTQYF
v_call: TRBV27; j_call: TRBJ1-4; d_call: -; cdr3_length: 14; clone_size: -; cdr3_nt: TGTGCCAGCAGTTTTCTCAGGGGAGGTGAAAAACTGTTTTTT; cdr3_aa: CASSFLRGGEKLFF
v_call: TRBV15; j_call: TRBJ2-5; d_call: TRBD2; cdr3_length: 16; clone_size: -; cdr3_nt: TGTGCCACCAGCAGGGATACGGGACTAGCGATAGGGACCCAGTACTTC; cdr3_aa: CATSRDTGLAIGTQYF
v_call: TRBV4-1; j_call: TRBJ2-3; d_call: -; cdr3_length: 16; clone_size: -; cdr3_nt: TGCGCCAGCAGCCAAGAGGGGACTCCAAGCACAGATACGCAGTATTTT; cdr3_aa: CASSQEGTPSTDTQYF
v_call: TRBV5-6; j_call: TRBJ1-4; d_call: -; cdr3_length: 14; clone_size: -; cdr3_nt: TGTGCCAGCAGCTTGGTCGAAGCTAATGAAAAACTGTTTTTT; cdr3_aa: CASSLVEANEKLFF
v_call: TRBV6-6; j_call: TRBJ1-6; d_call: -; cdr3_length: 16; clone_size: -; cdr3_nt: TGTGCCAGCAGTTACTCGACCGCAGGGCTCGGGTCACCCCTCCACTTT; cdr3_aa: CASSYSTAGLGSPLHF
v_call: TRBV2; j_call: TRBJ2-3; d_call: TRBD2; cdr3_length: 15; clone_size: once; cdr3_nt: TGTGCCAGCAGATTAGGACTAGACACTACAGATACGCAGTATTTT; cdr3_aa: CASRLGLDTTDTQYF
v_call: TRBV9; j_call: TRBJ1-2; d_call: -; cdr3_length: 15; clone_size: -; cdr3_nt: TGTGCCAGCAGCCCCGGGACGACCCCTTCGGGAGGCTACACCTTC; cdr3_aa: CASSPGTTPSGGYTF
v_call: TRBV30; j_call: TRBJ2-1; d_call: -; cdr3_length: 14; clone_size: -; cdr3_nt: TGTGCCTGGAGGGCCCTAGGAGGGTACAATGAGCAGTTCTTC; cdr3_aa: CAWRALGGYNEQFF
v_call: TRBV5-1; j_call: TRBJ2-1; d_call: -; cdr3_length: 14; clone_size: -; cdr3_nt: TGCGCCAGCAGCTTGAGGATGGCCCCCAATGAGCAGTTCTTC; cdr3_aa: CASSLRMAPNEQFF
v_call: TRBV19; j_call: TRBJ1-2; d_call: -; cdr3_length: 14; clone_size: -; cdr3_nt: TGTGCCAGTAGTATCGGCAGGGTGAACTATGGCTACACCTTC; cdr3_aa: CASSIGRVNYGYTF
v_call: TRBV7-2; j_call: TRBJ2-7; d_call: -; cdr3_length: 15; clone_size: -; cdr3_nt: TGTGCCAGCAGCTTACGGTCTAGCGTTTCCTACGAGCAGTACTTC; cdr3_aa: CASSLRSSVSYEQYF
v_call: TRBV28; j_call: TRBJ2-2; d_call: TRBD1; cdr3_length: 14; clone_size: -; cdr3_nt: TGTGCCAGCCGTACAGGGGCGAACACCGGGGAGCTGTTTTTT; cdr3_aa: CASRTGANTGELFF
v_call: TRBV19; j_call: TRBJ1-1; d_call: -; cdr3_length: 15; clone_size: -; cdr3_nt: TGTGCCAGTAGCTATAAGGCAGGGCTGAAGGGTGAAGCTTTCTTT; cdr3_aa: CASSYKAGLKGEAFF
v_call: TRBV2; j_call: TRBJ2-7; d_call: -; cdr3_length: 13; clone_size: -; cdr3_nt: TGTGCCAGCAGTGAAACGTTGGGATACGAGCAGTACTTC; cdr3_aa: CASSETLGYEQYF
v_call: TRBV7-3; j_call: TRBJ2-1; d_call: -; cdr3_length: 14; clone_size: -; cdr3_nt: TGTGCCAGCAGCCTTTCCCGGGACTACAATGAGCAGTTCTTC; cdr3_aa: CASSLSRDYNEQFF
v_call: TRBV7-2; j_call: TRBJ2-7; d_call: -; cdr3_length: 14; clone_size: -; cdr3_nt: TGTGCCAGCAGCCCACGGGATTATAATTACGAGCAGTACTTC; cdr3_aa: CASSPRDYNYEQYF
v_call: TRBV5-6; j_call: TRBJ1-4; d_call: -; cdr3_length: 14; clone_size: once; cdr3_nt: TGTGCCAGCAGAGCCGGGCCCGCCTCGGATGAACTGTTTTTT; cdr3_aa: CASRAGPASDELFF
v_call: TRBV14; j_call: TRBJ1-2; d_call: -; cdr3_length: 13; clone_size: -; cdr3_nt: TGTGCCAGCAGCCAAGGTCAGACCTATGGCTACACCTTC; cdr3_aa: CASSQGQTYGYTF
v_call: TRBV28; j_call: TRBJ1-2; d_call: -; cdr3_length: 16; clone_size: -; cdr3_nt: TGTGCCAGCAGCTTGATGGGAAGTTCCTTTAACTATGGCTACACCTTC; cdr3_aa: CASSLMGSSFNYGYTF
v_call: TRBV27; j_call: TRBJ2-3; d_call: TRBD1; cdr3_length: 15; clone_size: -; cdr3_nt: TGTGCCAGCAGTTTTCAAGCCAGGGGGACAGATACGCAGTATTTT; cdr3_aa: CASSFQARGTDTQYF
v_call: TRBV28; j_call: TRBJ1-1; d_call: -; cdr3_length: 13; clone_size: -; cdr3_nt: TGTGCCAGCAGTTTGAGGGGAAACACTGAAGCTTTCTTT; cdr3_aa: CASSLRGNTEAFF
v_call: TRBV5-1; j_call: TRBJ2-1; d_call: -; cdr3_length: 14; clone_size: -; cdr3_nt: TGCGCCAGCAGCTTGGGGAGCCCCTACAATGAGCAGTTCTTC; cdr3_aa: CASSLGSPYNEQFF
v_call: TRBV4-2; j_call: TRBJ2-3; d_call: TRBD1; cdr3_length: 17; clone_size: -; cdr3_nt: TGTGCCAGCAGCCAAGTCGTTCGGGACAGGGGCACAGATACGCAGTATTTT; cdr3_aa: CASSQVVRDRGTDTQYF